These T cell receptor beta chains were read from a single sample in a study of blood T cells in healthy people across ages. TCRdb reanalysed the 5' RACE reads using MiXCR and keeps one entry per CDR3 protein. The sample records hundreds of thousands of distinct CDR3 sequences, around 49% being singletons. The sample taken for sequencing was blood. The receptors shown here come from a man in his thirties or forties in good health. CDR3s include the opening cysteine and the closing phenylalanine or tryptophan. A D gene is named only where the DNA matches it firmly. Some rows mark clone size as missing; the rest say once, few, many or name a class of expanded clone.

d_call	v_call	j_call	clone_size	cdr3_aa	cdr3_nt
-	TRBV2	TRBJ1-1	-	CASSDGGQIRDFF	TGTGCCAGCAGTGACGGGGGACAAATCAGAGATTTCTTT
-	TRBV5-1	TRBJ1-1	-	CASSLAEYTEAFF	TGCGCCAGCAGCTTGGCCGAGTACACTGAAGCTTTCTTT
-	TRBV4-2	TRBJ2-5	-	CASSQEEGCAETQYF	TGTGCCAGCAGCCAAGAAGAGGGGTGCGCCGAGACCCAGTACTTC
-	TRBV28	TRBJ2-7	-	CASRPSGQYEQYF	TGTGCCAGCCGACCGTCCGGACAATACGAGCAGTACTTC
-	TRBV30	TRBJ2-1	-	CAWSGQNFYNEQFF	TGTGCCTGGAGCGGACAAAATTTCTACAATGAGCAGTTCTTC
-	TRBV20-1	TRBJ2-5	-	CSARVKDSGEGETQYF	TGCAGTGCTAGAGTGAAGGACAGCGGGGAAGGGGAGACCCAGTACTTC
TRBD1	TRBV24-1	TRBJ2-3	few	CATSETDRVVADTQYF	TGTGCCACCAGTGAGACAGACAGGGTTGTAGCAGATACGCAGTATTTT
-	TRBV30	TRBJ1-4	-	CAWSVGGAEEKLFF	TGTGCCTGGAGCGTTGGTGGGGCGGAGGAAAAACTGTTTTTT
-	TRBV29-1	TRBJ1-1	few	CSVGHLSNTEAFF	TGCAGCGTTGGGCATCTGAGTAACACTGAAGCTTTCTTT
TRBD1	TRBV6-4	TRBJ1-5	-	CASSGQGVNSNQPQHF	TGTGCCAGCAGCGGTCAGGGGGTTAATAGCAATCAGCCCCAGCATTTT
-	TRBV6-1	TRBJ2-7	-	CAGSWDAREQYF	TGTGCCGGCAGCTGGGATGCGAGAGAGCAGTACTTC
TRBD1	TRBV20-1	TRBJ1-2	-	CSAPNPLQGTYGYTF	TGCAGTGCACCTAACCCCCTACAGGGGACCTATGGCTACACCTTC
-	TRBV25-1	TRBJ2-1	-	CASSEFNGNEQFF	TGTGCCAGCAGTGAATTCAACGGGAATGAGCAGTTCTTC
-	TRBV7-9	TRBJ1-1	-	CASNLAVGSTEAFF	TGTGCCAGCAACTTAGCGGTTGGGTCCACTGAAGCTTTCTTT
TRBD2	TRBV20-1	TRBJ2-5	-	CSSIAGREKYF	TGCAGTTCAATAGCGGGGAGGGAAAAGTACTTC
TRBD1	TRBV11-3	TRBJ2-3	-	CASSAGTGLDTQYF	TGTGCCAGCAGCGCCGGGACAGGGTTAGATACGCAGTATTTT
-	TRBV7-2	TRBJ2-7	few	CASSSRRAGYEQYF	TGTGCCAGCAGCTCTAGAAGGGCAGGGTACGAGCAGTACTTC
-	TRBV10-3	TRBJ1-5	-	CAISESGGGNQPQHF	TGTGCCATCAGTGAGTCAGGTGGGGGAAACCAGCCCCAGCATTTT
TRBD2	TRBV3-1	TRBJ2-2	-	CASSQWTSGGAHTGELFF	TGTGCCAGCAGCCAATGGACTAGCGGGGGGGCCCACACCGGGGAGCTGTTTTTT
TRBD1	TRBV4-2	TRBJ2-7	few	CASSQAGGQYEQYF	TGTGCCAGCAGCCAAGCAGGGGGCCAGTACGAGCAGTACTTC
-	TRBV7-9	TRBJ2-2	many	CASSPWQGSVTGELFF	TGTGCCAGCAGCCCCTGGCAGGGCTCAGTCACCGGGGAGCTGTTTTTT
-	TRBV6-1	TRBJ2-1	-	CASSEGRASSHEQFF	TGTGCCAGCAGTGAGGGACGGGCCTCGAGCCATGAGCAGTTCTTC
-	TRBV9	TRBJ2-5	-	CASSVGPHTNQETQYF	TGTGCCAGCAGCGTAGGGCCCCATACTAACCAAGAGACCCAGTACTTC
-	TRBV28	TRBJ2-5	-	CASSPDYGAGQETQYF	TGTGCCAGCAGCCCCGACTATGGGGCGGGCCAAGAGACCCAGTACTTC
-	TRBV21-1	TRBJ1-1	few	CASSKDETGEWDTEAFF	TGTGCCAGCAGCAAAGATGAGACAGGGGAGTGGGACACTGAAGCTTTCTTT
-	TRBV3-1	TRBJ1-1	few	CASSQKGGINEAFF	TGTGCCAGCAGCCAAAAGGGGGGGATCAACGAAGCTTTCTTT
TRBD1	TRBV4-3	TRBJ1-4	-	CASSQPDREGEKLFF	TGCGCCAGCAGCCAACCGGACAGGGAAGGTGAAAAACTGTTTTTT
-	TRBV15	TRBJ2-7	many	CATSRDSYEQYF	TGTGCCACCAGCAGAGATTCCTACGAGCAGTACTTC
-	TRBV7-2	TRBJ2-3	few	CASSLVWAASGTDTQYF	TGTGCCAGCAGCTTAGTCTGGGCAGCCTCCGGCACAGATACGCAGTATTTT
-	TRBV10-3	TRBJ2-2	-	CAISGRETAGANTGELFF	TGTGCCATCAGTGGCCGGGAGACGGCAGGGGCTAACACCGGGGAGCTGTTTTTT
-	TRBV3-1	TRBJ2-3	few	CASSQGPGRTADTQYF	TGTGCCAGCAGCCAAGGGCCAGGGCGAACGGCAGATACGCAGTATTTT
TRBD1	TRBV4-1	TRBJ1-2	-	CASSETGSDGYTF	TGCGCCAGCAGCGAGACAGGGAGTGATGGCTACACCTTC
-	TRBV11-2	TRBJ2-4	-	CASSLGRAKNIQYF	TGTGCCAGCAGCTTAGGAAGAGCCAAAAACATTCAGTACTTC
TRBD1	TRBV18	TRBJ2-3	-	CASSPRDRGPGTDTQYF	TGTGCCAGCTCACCACGGGACAGGGGCCCTGGCACAGATACGCAGTATTTT
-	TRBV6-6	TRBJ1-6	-	CASSPRQAYRNSPLHF	TGTGCCAGCAGCCCTCGACAGGCCTACCGAAATTCACCCCTCCACTTT
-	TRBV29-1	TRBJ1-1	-	CSVRVNTEAFF	TGCAGCGTTAGGGTGAACACTGAAGCTTTCTTT
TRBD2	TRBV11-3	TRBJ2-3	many	CASSRLAGGPTDTQYF	TGTGCCAGCAGCCGACTAGCGGGAGGACCCACAGATACGCAGTATTTT
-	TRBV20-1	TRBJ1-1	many	CSARRGQAFF	TGCAGTGCTAGAAGAGGGCAAGCTTTCTTT
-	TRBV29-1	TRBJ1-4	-	CSVVVQQNEKLFF	TGCAGCGTTGTGGTACAGCAAAATGAAAAACTGTTTTTT
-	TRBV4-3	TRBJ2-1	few	CASSQVVQANNEQFF	TGCGCCAGCAGCCAAGTGGTACAGGCTAACAATGAGCAGTTCTTC
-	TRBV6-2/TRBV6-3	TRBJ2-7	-	CASSYRTSHWGYEQYF	TGTGCCAGCAGTTACCGTACTAGTCACTGGGGATACGAGCAGTACTTC
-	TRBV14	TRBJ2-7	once	CASSRGKGEQYF	TGTGCCAGCAGCCGGGGGAAGGGCGAGCAGTACTTC
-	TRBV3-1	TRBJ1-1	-	CASSQDQGSRNTEAFF	TGTGCCAGCAGCCAAGATCAGGGGAGCCGAAACACTGAAGCTTTCTTT
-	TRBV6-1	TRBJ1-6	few	CASSPLDPRNAGSPLHF	TGTGCCAGCAGTCCACTAGATCCGAGGAATGCGGGTTCACCCCTCCACTTT
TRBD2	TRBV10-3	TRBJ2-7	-	CAIRATSGGGSYEQYF	TGTGCCATCAGGGCGACTAGCGGGGGGGGGTCCTACGAGCAGTACTTC
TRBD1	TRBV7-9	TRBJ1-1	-	CAGSFDRGLKDTEAFF	TGTGCCGGCAGCTTCGACAGGGGGCTGAAGGACACTGAAGCTTTCTTT
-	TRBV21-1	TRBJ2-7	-	CASSKGVPGRGSTYEQYF	TGTGCCAGCAGCAAAGGGGTCCCAGGCAGGGGCTCAACCTACGAGCAGTACTTC
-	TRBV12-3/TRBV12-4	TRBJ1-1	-	CASSPGRGMGTEAFF	TGTGCCAGCAGCCCAGGTCGGGGTATGGGCACTGAAGCTTTCTTT
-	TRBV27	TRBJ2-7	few	CASSPQGGAAYEQYF	TGTGCCAGCAGTCCCCAAGGTGGGGCAGCCTACGAGCAGTACTTC